A single sample is the source of the 3 T cell receptor beta chains below, sequenced in a study of shared clonotypes between healthy human individuals. The method was immunoSEQ multiplex PCR; TCRdb's version includes in-frame clones alone and lacks a portion of them. The sample has more than 400,000 clones; roughly 95% are singletons. Sequencing used naive CD4+ T cells sorted from blood. As for subset: CD45RA+ positively selected. These receptors were collected from a woman in her twenties or thirties in good health.

V gene TRBV5-4 combines with J gene TRBJ1-2; TRBD1 matches at 7 bases. The CDR3 covers 16 residues. Looked up from germline, CDR1 is SGHNT and CDR2 is YYREEE (reference sequence). V was clipped by 4 bases and J by 4 bases; unmatched bases: 13. CDR3 residues: CASSTGTDGDAYGYTF. In DNA, the CDR3 is TGTGCCAGCAGCACAGGGACAGACGGCGATGCCTATGGCTACACCTTC.

In this sample, this clone turned up once. V gene TRBV5-1 combines with J gene TRBJ2-2; a weak D match, TRBD1 (6 bases). Trimming removed 0 bases from V and 8 bases from J, with 17 bases in between. Per germline, CDR1 SGHRS and CDR2 YFSETQ. The CDR3 spans 16 residues. DNA of the CDR3: TGCGCCAGCAGCTTGGGAAATAACAGGGTCGCAGGGGAGCTGTTTTTT. Translating it yields CASSLGNNRVAGELFF.

The rearrangement joins TRBV19 to TRBJ1-5; 9 bases line up with TRBD1. V lost 9 bases and J lost 4; bases outside the gene matches: 7. This CDR3 comprises 14 residues. In germline, CDR1 is LNHDA, CDR2 SQIVND (reference sequence). In DNA, the CDR3 is TGTGCCAGCACCGGGACAGGGTCAAATCAGCCCCAGCATTTT. This translates into CASTGTGSNQPQHF.